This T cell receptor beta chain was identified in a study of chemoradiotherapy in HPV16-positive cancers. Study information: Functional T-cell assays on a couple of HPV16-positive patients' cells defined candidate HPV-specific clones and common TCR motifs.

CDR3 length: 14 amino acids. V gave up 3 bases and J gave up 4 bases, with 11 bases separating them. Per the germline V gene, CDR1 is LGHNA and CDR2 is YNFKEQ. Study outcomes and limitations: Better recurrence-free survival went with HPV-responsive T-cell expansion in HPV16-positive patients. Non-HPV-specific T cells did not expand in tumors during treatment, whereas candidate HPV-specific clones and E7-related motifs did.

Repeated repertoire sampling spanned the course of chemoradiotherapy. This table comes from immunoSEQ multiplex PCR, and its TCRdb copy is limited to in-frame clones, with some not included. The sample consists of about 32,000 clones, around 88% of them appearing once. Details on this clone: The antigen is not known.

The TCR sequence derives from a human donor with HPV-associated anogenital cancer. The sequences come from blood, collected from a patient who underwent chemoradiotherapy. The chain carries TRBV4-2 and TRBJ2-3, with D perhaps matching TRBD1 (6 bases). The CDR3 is CASSQNRVADTQYF. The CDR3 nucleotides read TGTGCCAGCAGCCAGAACAGGGTCGCAGATACGCAGTATTTT.